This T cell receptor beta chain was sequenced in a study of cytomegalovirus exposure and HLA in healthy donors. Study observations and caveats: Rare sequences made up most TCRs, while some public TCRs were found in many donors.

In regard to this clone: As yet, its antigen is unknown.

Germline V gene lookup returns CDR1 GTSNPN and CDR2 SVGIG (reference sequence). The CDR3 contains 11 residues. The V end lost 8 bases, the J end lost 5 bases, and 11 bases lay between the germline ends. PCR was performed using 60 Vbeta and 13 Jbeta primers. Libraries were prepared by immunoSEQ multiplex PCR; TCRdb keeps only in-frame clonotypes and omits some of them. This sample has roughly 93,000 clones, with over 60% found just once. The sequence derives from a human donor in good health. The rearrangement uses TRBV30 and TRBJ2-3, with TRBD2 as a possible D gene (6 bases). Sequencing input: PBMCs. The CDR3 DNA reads TGTGCCAGCGGGCTGGGAGATACGCAGTATTTT. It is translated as CASGLGDTQYF.